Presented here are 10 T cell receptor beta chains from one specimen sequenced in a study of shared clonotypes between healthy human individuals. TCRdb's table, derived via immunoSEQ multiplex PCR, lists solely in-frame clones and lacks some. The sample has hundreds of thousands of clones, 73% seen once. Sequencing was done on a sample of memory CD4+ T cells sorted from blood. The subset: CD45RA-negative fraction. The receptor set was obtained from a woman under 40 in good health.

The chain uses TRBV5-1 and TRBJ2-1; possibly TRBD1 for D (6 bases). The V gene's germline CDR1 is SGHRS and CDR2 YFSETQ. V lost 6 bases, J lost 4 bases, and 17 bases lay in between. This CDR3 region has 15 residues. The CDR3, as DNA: TGCGCCAGCACCCCGGACAGTAGCTCATACAATGAGCAGTTCTTC. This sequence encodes CASTPDSSSYNEQFF. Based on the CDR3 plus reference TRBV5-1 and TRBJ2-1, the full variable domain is KAGVTQTPRYLIKTRGQQVTLSCSPISGHRSVSWYQQTPGQGLQFLFEYFSETQRNKGNFPGRFSGRQFSNSRSEMNVSTLELGDSALYLCASTPDSSSYNEQFFGPGTRLTVL.

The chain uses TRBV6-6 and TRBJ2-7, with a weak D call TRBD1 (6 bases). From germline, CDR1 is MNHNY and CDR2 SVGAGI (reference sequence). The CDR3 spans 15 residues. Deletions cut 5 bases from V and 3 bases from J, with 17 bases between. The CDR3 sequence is CASSPQGQGIYEQYF. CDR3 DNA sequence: TGTGCCAGCAGTCCCCAGGGGCAGGGGATCTACGAGCAGTACTTC.

The CDR3 DNA is TGTGCCAGCAGCGGCAACTCACTAGTCCAAGGGGCCCAGTACTTC. Translation gives CASSGNSLVQGAQYF. This chain connects TRBV11-3 to TRBJ2-5; D may be TRBD1 or TRBD2 (5 bases each). Trimming took 5 bases from V and 9 from J, leaving 22 bases between them. The CDR3 is 15 residues long. The germline gives CDR1 SGHNT, CDR2 YENEEA.

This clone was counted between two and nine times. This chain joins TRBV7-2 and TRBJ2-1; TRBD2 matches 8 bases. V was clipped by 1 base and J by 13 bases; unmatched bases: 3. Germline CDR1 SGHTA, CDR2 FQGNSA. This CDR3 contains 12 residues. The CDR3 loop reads CASSLGSGSQFF. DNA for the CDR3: TGTGCCAGCAGCTTAGGAAGCGGGAGTCAGTTCTTC.

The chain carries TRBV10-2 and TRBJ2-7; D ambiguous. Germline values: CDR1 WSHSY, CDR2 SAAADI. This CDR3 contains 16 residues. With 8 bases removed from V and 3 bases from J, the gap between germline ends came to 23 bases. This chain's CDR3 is CASARLVEKVGYEQYF. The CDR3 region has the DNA TGCGCCAGCGCTCGACTGGTCGAAAAAGTCGGCTACGAGCAGTACTTC.

CDR3 residues: CASSNRDLLGYTF. The CDR3, as DNA: TGTGCCAGTAGTAACCGGGACTTGTTGGGCTACACCTTC. J is TRBJ1-2 and V is TRBV19, with D possibly matching TRBD1 (5 bases). Trimming removed 4 bases at V and 8 bases at J, with 14 bases between. Germline CDR1 and CDR2: LNHDA and SQIVND (reference sequence). CDR3 length: 13 residues. Drawing the rest from reference TRBV19 and TRBJ1-2, the complete variable domain is DGGITQSPKYLFRKEGQNVTLSCEQNLNHDAMYWYRQDPGQGLRLIYYSQIVNDFQKGDIAEGYSVSREKKESFPLTVTSAQKNPTAFYLCASSNRDLLGYTFGSGTRLTVV.

The CDR3 nucleotides are TGCGCCAGCAGCCAAGTAGGCGTGCGCTCTGGAAACACCATATATTTT. It yields the protein CASSQVGVRSGNTIYF. The chain links TRBV4-1 to TRBJ1-3; no clear D. The CDR3 spans 16 residues. V gave up 1 base and J gave up 0 bases, with 10 bases separating them. From germline, CDR1 is MGHRA and CDR2 YSYEKL.

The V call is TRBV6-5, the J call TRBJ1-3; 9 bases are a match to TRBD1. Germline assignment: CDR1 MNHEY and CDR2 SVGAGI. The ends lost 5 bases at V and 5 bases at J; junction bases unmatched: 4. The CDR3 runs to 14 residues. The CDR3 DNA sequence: TGTGCCAGCAGTCGGGACAGGGACAGAAACACCATATATTTT. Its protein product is CASSRDRDRNTIYF.

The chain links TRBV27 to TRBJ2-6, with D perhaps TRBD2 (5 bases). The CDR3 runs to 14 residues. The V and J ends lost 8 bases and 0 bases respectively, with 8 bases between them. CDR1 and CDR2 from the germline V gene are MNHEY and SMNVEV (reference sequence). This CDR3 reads CASGSYSGANVLTF. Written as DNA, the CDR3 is TGTGCCAGCGGGAGTTACTCTGGGGCCAACGTCCTGACTTTC.

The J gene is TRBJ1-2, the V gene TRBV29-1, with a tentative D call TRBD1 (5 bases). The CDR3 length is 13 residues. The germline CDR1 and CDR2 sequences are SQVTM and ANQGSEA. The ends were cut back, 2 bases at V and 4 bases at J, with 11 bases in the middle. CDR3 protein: CSVERGRGYGYTF. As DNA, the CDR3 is TGCAGCGTTGAAAGGGGCCGGGGCTATGGCTACACCTTC.